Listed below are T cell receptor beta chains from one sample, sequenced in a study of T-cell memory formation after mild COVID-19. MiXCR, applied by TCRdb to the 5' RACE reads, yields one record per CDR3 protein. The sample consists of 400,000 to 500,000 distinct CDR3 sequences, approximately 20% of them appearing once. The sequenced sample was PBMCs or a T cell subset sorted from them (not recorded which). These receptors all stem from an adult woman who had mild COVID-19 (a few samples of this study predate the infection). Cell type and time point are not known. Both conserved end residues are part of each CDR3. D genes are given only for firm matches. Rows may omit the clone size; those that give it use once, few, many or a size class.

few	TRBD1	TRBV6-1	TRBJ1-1	TGTGCCAGCAGTGAAAAAACAGGGGGTATGTCTGAAGCTTTCTTT	CASSEKTGGMSEAFF
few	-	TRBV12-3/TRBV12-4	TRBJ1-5	TGTGCCAGCAGTCCCAACAGGGTAAGCAATCAGCCCCAGCATTTT	CASSPNRVSNQPQHF
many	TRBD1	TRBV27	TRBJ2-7	TGTGCCAGCAGGATATATACCGGGACAGGCTCCTACGAGCAGTACTTC	CASRIYTGTGSYEQYF
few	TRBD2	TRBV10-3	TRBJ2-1	TGTGCCATCAGTGAGGAAAGACTAGCGGGGACCTCCTACAATGAGCAGTTCTTC	CAISEERLAGTSYNEQFF
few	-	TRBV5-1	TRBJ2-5	TGCGCCAGCAGCTCTACAAGGGTCGTAGAGACCCAGTACTTC	CASSSTRVVETQYF
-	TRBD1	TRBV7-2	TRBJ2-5	TGTGCCAGCAGCGCCCCCCCGGGACAGGGGGAGACCCAGTACTTC	CASSAPPGQGETQYF
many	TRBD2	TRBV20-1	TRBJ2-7	TGCAGTGCTAGGAGACTAGCGGGAGAAGTTGGGGAGCAGTACTTC	CSARRLAGEVGEQYF
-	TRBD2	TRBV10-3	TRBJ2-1	TGTGCCATCCGAGCGGGAGGGTTCAATGAGCAGTTCTTC	CAIRAGGFNEQFF
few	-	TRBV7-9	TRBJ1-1	TGTGCCAGCAGCCCGGGACTCACGAACACTGAAGCTTTCTTT	CASSPGLTNTEAFF
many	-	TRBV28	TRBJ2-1	TGTGCCAGCAGTTTTTCCGGGAGCAATGAGCAGTTCTTC	CASSFSGSNEQFF
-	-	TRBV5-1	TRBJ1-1	TGCGCCAGCAGAGAGGATGTGGGCACTGAAGCTTTCTTT	CASREDVGTEAFF
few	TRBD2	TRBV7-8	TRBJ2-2	TGTGCCAGCAGCTCGGGACTAGCGGGGGGGCCCGGCACCGGGGAGCTGTTTTTT	CASSSGLAGGPGTGELFF
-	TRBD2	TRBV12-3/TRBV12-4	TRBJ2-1	TGTGCCAGCAGTCCTATAGCGGGAGGGCCGGATGAGCAGTTCTTC	CASSPIAGGPDEQFF